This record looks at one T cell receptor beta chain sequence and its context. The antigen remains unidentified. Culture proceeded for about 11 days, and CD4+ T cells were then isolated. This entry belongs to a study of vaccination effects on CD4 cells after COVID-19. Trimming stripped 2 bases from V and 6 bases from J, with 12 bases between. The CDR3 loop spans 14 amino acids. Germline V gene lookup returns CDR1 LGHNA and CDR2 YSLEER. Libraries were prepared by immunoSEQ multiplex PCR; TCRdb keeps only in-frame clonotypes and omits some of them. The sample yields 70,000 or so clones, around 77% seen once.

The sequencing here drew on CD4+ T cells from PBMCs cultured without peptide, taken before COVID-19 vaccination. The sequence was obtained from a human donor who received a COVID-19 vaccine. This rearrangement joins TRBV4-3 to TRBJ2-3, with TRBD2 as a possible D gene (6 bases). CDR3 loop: CASSQPGLTDTQYF. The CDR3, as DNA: TGCGCCAGCAGCCAACCGGGACTCACGGATACGCAGTATTTT.